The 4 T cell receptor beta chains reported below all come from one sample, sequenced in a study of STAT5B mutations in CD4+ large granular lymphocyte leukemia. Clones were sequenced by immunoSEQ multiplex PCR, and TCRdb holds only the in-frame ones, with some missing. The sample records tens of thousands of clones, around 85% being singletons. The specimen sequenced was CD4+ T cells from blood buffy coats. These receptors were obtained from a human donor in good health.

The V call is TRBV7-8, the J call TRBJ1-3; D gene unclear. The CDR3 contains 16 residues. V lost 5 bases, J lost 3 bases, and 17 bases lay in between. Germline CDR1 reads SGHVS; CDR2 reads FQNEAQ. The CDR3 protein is CASSPDLFLHGNTIYF. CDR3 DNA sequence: TGTGCCAGCAGCCCCGATCTTTTCCTACATGGAAACACCATATATTTT. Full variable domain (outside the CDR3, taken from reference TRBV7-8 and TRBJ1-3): GAGVSQSPRYKVAKRGQDVALRCDPISGHVSLFWYQQALGQGPEFLTYFQNEAQLDKSGLPSDRFFAERPEGSVSTLKIQRTQQEDSAVYLCASSPDLFLHGNTIYFGEGSWLTVV.

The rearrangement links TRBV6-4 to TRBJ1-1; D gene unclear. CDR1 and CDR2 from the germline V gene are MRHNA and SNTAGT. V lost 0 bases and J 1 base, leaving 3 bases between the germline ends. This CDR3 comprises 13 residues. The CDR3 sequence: CASSDSQNTEAFF. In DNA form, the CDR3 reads TGTGCCAGCAGTGACTCCCAGAACACTGAAGCTTTCTTT.

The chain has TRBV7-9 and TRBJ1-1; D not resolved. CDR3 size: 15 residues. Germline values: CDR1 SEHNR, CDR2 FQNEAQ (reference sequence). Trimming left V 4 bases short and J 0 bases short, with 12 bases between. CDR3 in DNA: TGTGCCAGCAGCTCCACTAACTCAATGAACACTGAAGCTTTCTTT. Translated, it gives CASSSTNSMNTEAFF.

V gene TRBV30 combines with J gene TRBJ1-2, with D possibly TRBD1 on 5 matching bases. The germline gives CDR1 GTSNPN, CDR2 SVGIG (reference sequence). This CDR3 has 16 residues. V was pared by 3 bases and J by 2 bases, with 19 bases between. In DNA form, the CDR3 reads TGTGCCTGGAGAATCATTAGGACAAAAAGAAACTATGGCTACACCTTC. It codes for CAWRIIRTKRNYGYTF.